Each of the 13 T cell receptor beta chains below was sequenced from the same sample in a study of OX40 agonist ivuxolimab in advanced cancers. Measured with immunoSEQ multiplex PCR; TCRdb has only the in-frame clones, and not every one. The sample contains roughly 57,000 clones, 80% to 90% of which appear only once. The sample here was CD4+ or CD8+ T cells sorted from blood, taken in a trial of the OX40 agonist ivuxolimab. The source of these receptors is an adult with an advanced solid tumor such as melanoma, head and neck, liver or kidney cancer.

J is TRBJ1-2 and V is TRBV7-9, with D possibly being TRBD1 (5 bases). Germline values: CDR1 SEHNR, CDR2 FQNEAQ (reference sequence). The CDR3 contains 13 residues. Trimming stripped 5 bases from V and 6 bases from J, with 13 bases between. The CDR3 nucleotides are TGTGCCAGCAGCGTTCGGGGCTACGATGGCTACACCTTC. Its translation is CASSVRGYDGYTF.

The rearrangement joins TRBV5-8 to TRBJ2-5, with no clear D. Per germline, CDR1 SGHTS and CDR2 YDEGEE. CDR3 size: 11 residues. The V gene lost 0 bases and the J gene lost 8 bases, with 5 bases spanning the gap. CDR3 in amino acids: CASSLDATQYF. The CDR3 DNA reads TGTGCCAGCAGCTTGGATGCAACCCAGTACTTC.

This chain uses TRBV5-1 with TRBJ1-4; D is ambiguous. CDR3 length equals 14 residues. Trimming took off 4 bases at V and 5 bases at J, with 12 bases between the two ends. Germline CDR1 SGHRS, CDR2 YFSETQ. The CDR3 DNA sequence: TGCGCCAGCAGCGTACAGTTCGACAATGAAAAACTGTTTTTT. Protein product: CASSVQFDNEKLFF.

V usage is TRBV5-1 and J usage is TRBJ2-1; D unresolved. The CDR3 consists of 18 residues. CDR1 and CDR2 from the germline V gene are SGHRS and YFSETQ. The germline V and J ends were trimmed by 3 bases and 0 bases, with 19 bases remaining between them. The CDR3 nucleotides are TGCGCCAGCAGCTGGGCCCCCCTTTCGGCAGGCTCCTACAATGAGCAGTTCTTC. Residues: CASSWAPLSAGSYNEQFF.

There are a few counts of this clone. This chain links TRBV7-9 with TRBJ1-6; D remains ambiguous. This CDR3 contains 14 residues. The ends were cut back, 4 bases at V and 14 bases at J, with 18 bases in the middle. Germline V CDR1 and CDR2: SEHNR, FQNEAQ (reference sequence). The CDR3 reads CASSSRAVLETLHF. In DNA form, the CDR3 reads TGTGCCAGCAGCTCGCGGGCCGTCTTGGAGACCCTCCACTTT.

This clone was observed once. This chain links TRBV20-1 with TRBJ2-7; no reliable D call. The CDR3 covers 11 residues. Trimming took 5 bases from V and 6 from J, leaving 11 bases between them. Germline V gene sequence: CDR1 DFQATT, CDR2 SNEGSKA (reference sequence). The CDR3 reads CSALDSPEQYF. DNA for the CDR3: TGCAGTGCTTTGGATAGCCCCGAGCAGTACTTC.

The chain couples TRBV6-1 to TRBJ1-2; D ambiguous. Germline-derived CDR1 and CDR2 are MNHNS and SASEGT. This CDR3 region has 13 residues. Trimming cost V 6 bases and J 1 base, with 9 bases left between them. The CDR3 DNA reads TGTGCCAGCAGCGAGGACGGTAACTATGGCTACACCTTC. This gives the protein CASSEDGNYGYTF.

The chain has TRBV7-9 and TRBJ1-2; 10 bases align to TRBD1. The ends lost 1 base at V and 7 bases at J; junction bases unmatched: 6. Germline V gene lookup returns CDR1 SEHNR and CDR2 FQNEAQ (reference sequence). The CDR3 sequence is 15 residues long. CDR3: CASSLDGTGVFGYTF. The CDR3 nucleotides read TGTGCCAGCAGCTTAGATGGGACAGGGGTATTTGGCTACACCTTC.

This chain connects TRBV2 to TRBJ2-5; D possibly corresponds to TRBD1 (6 bases). The V end lost 2 bases, the J end lost 2 bases, and 21 bases lay between the germline ends. The CDR3 extends over 18 amino acids. Germline V gives CDR1 SNHLY, CDR2 FYNNEI. The CDR3 sequence is CASSEQPDRLLSQETQYF. The DNA of the CDR3 is TGTGCCAGCAGTGAACAACCGGACAGACTACTTTCACAAGAGACCCAGTACTTC.

This chain uses TRBV2 with TRBJ1-4, with D possibly matching TRBD1 (6 bases). This CDR3 is 15 amino acids long. Looked up from germline, CDR1 is SNHLY and CDR2 is FYNNEI. With 11 bases removed from V and 3 bases from J, the gap between germline ends came to 19 bases. The CDR3 loop is CAGGAGGAPNEKLFF. The CDR3 nucleotides are TGTGCCGGGGGTGCCGGGGGCGCGCCTAATGAAAAACTGTTTTTT.

V usage is TRBV7-2 and J usage is TRBJ1-2; perhaps TRBD1 as D (5 bases). The germline V gene has CDR1 SGHTA and CDR2 FQGNSA. Trimming cost V 2 bases and J 7 bases, with 11 bases left between them. The CDR3 extends over 13 amino acids. CDR3 in amino acids: CASSLQGISGYTF. The CDR3 DNA reads TGTGCCAGCAGCTTACAGGGAATAAGTGGCTACACCTTC.

The V gene is TRBV5-1, the J gene TRBJ2-5; 9 bases fit TRBD1. Germline V gives CDR1 SGHRS, CDR2 YFSETQ. The CDR3 length is 15 residues. The V and J ends lost 4 bases and 7 bases, in that order; junction bases with no gene match: 11. This CDR3 reads CASSLTGTGQRTQYF. CDR3 in DNA: TGCGCCAGCAGCCTAACCGGGACAGGGCAACGGACCCAGTACTTC.

This clone is judged medium-sized. The genes are TRBV4-1 and TRBJ2-1; the match to TRBD1 covers 7 bases. Germline CDR1 is MGHRA and CDR2 is YSYEKL. V was pared by 0 bases and J by 13 bases, with 3 bases of the junction left unmatched. The CDR3 covers 12 residues. CDR3 protein: CASSQERGRQFF. CDR3 bases: TGCGCCAGCAGCCAAGAAAGGGGGCGTCAGTTCTTC.